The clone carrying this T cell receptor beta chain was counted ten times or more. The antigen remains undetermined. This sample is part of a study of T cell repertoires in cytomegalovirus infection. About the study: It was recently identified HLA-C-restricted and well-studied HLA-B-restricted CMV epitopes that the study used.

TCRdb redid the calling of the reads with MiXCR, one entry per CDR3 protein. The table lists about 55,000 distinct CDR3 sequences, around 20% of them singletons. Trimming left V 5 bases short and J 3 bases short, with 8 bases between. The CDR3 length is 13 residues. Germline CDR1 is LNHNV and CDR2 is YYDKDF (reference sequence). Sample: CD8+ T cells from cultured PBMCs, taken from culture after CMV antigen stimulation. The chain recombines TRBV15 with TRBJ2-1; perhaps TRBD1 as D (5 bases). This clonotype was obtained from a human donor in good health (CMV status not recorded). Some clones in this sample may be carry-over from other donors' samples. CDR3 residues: CATSVDNYNEQFF. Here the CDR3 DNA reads TGTGCCACCAGCGTGGACAACTACAATGAGCAGTTCTTC.